Below are 17 T cell receptor beta chains sequenced from a single sample in a study of CD8 T cells in Susac syndrome. RNA in amounts of roughly 0.45 to 1 ug was reverse transcribed with random hexamers. A single record per CDR3 protein comes from TCRdb applying MiXCR to the immunoSEQ multiplex PCR reads. This table holds 160,000 or so distinct CDR3 sequences, just over 90% found once. The specimen was CD4+ T cells from PBMCs. Receptor source: a human donor in good health.

The genes are TRBV20-1 and TRBJ2-5, with TRBD1 matching 9 bases. The germline V gene has CDR1 DFQATT and CDR2 SNEGSKA (reference sequence). This CDR3 spans 15 amino acids. V lost 5 bases and J lost 1; bases outside the gene matches: 8. DNA for the CDR3: TGCAGTGCTTTGGGACAGGGATCATTCCAAGAGACCCAGTACTTC. It encodes CSALGQGSFQETQYF.

This clonotype was seen a single time. The chain employs TRBV7-2 and TRBJ2-7; D is uncertain. The ends were cut back, 5 bases at V and 6 bases at J, with 14 bases in the middle. The CDR3 runs to 13 residues. Germline V gene sequence: CDR1 SGHTA, CDR2 FQGNSA. CDR3 nucleotide sequence: TGTGCCAGCAGCCCCATAAGTTCCGTCGAGCAGTACTTC. This encodes CASSPISSVEQYF.

This rearrangement joins TRBV7-9 to TRBJ2-6, with 7 bases lining up with TRBD2. V was pared by 5 bases and J by 11 bases, with 9 bases of the junction left unmatched. CDR3 size: 14 residues. Germline CDR1 SEHNR, CDR2 FQNEAQ (reference sequence). The DNA of the CDR3 is TGTGCCAGCAGCCTAACGGGGGGATACGACGTCCTGACTTTC. It codes for CASSLTGGYDVLTF. Looking up the rest from reference TRBV7-9 and TRBJ2-6 gives the full variable domain: DTGVSQNPRHKITKRGQNVTFRCDPISEHNRLYWYRQTLGQGPEFLTYFQNEAQLEKSRLLSDRFSAERPKGSFSTLEIQRTEQGDSAMYLCASSLTGGYDVLTFGAGSRLTVL.

This clonotype has just one count. The chain combines TRBV19 with TRBJ1-2; D is unresolved. The CDR3 has 15 residues. Germline lookup yields CDR1 LNHDA and CDR2 SQIVND (reference sequence). V lost 8 bases to trimming and J lost 0 bases, with 16 bases between them. CDR3 sequence reads: CASRPQTSANYGYTF. CDR3 coding DNA: TGTGCCAGTCGTCCTCAAACCTCAGCTAACTATGGCTACACCTTC. The variable domain in full, completed from reference TRBV19 and TRBJ1-2, reads DGGITQSPKYLFRKEGQNVTLSCEQNLNHDAMYWYRQDPGQGLRLIYYSQIVNDFQKGDIAEGYSVSREKKESFPLTVTSAQKNPTAFYLCASRPQTSANYGYTFGSGTRLTVV.

The CDR3 DNA sequence: TGTGCCAGCAGTAACAGGGGAGGTCAGCCCCAGCATTTT. Translated: CASSNRGGQPQHF. The chain combines TRBV7-8 with TRBJ1-5, with 7 nucleotides matching TRBD1. The V and J ends lost 6 bases and 6 bases, in that order; junction bases with no gene match: 5. Germline V gene data show CDR1 as SGHVS and CDR2 as FQNEAQ. The CDR3 loop spans 13 amino acids.

The chain links TRBV24-1 to TRBJ1-2; perhaps TRBD1 as D (5 bases). This CDR3 comprises 12 residues. Per the germline V gene, CDR1 is KGHDR and CDR2 is SFDVKD. The ends were cut back, 10 bases at V and 8 bases at J, with 16 bases in the middle. Here the CDR3 reads CATISRVRGYTF. As DNA, the CDR3 is TGTGCCACGATTTCCAGGGTGAGGGGCTACACCTTC.

The gene calls are TRBV9 and TRBJ2-2, with D possibly matching TRBD2 (5 bases). This CDR3 contains 15 residues. V was pared by 4 bases and J by 0 bases, with 10 bases between. Germline values: CDR1 SGDLS, CDR2 YYNGEE. The CDR3 here is CASSPGLPNTGELFF. CDR3 nucleotide sequence: TGTGCCAGCAGCCCCGGACTCCCGAACACCGGGGAGCTGTTTTTT.

This sequence joins TRBV30 and TRBJ1-3; the D is unclear. CDR1 and CDR2 (germline): GTSNPN, SVGIG (reference sequence). V lost 2 bases, J lost 2 bases, and 7 bases lay in between. The CDR3 runs to 13 residues. DNA of the CDR3: TGTGCCTGGAGTCTAGGGACTGGAAACACCATATATTTT. This translates into CAWSLGTGNTIYF.

This chain links TRBV25-1 with TRBJ1-6, with 9 bases matching TRBD1. CDR3 length equals 17 residues. J lost 3 bases, V lost 3 bases, and 6 bases had no gene match. Germline V gene sequence: CDR1 MGHDK, CDR2 SYGVNS. For the CDR3, the DNA is TGTGCCAGCAGTGATCCGGACAGGGGCTTCTATAATTCACCCCTCCACTTT. Translated: CASSDPDRGFYNSPLHF.

V gene TRBV2 combines with J gene TRBJ2-7; perhaps TRBD1 as D (6 bases). The CDR3 runs 11 residues. The V end was cut by 3 bases, the J end by 12 bases, with 12 bases between. Germline CDR1 SNHLY, CDR2 FYNNEI. The CDR3 spells CASSEGPDRYF. The CDR3 nucleotides are TGTGCCAGCAGTGAGGGACCGGACAGGTACTTC.

This chain uses TRBV21-1 with TRBJ2-3; TRBD1 was called by the table and not checked on the DNA. TRBV21-1 is labeled a pseudogene. The CDR3 is made up of 16 amino acids. This chain's CDR3 is CASSKKTVSSTDTQYF. Here the CDR3 DNA reads TGTGCCAGCAGCAAAAAGACAGTCTCTAGCACAGATACGCAGTATTTT.

The chain links TRBV20-1 to TRBJ2-7; TRBD1 matches 8 bases. The CDR3 is made up of 12 amino acids. V shed 6 bases, J shed 3 bases, and the junction held 4 bases outside the gene matches. Per the germline V gene, CDR1 is DFQATT and CDR2 is SNEGSKA (reference sequence). The chain's CDR3 is CSAEGQGYEQYF. The CDR3 coding sequence is TGCAGTGCGGAAGGACAGGGCTACGAGCAGTACTTC.

J is TRBJ2-3 and V is TRBV7-2; 11 bases match TRBD2. The germline gives CDR1 SGHTA, CDR2 FQGNSA. The V and J ends lost 3 bases and 8 bases, in that order; junction bases with no gene match: 10. The CDR3 is made up of 16 amino acids. CDR3 bases: TGTGCCAGCAGCTTGCGACTAGCGGGGCCGGGAAGTACGCAGTATTTT. This codes for CASSLRLAGPGSTQYF. The full variable domain, completed using reference TRBV7-2 and TRBJ2-3, is GAGVSQSPSNKVTEKGKDVELRCDPISGHTALYWYRQSLGQGLEFLIYFQGNSAPDKSGLPSDRFSAERTGGSVSTLTIQRTQQEDSAVYLCASSLRLAGPGSTQYFGPGTRLTVL.

The chain combines TRBV7-3 with TRBJ2-2; TRBD1 matches 10 bases. Per germline, CDR1 SGHTA and CDR2 FQGTGA. The CDR3 covers 16 residues. V lost 0 bases to trimming and J lost 6 bases; unmatched junction nucleotides: 4. CDR3 in amino acids: CASSLTVGQGAGELFF. DNA of the CDR3: TGTGCCAGCAGCTTAACAGTAGGACAGGGGGCCGGGGAGCTGTTTTTT.

Turning to this clonotype: Compared with germline, one end of the junction differs, possibly owing to a read error. V gene TRBV27 combines with J gene TRBJ1-1, with 12 bases matching TRBD1. CDR1 MNHEY and CDR2 SMNVEV come from the germline V gene (reference sequence). There are 15 residues in the CDR3. CDR3 sequence reads: CASSFPGTGGTEAFF. CDR3 DNA: TGTGCCAGCAGTTTCCCCGGGACAGGGGGCACTGAAGCCTTCTTT.

The chain recombines TRBV6-1 with TRBJ2-5; TRBD2 might be the D (7 bases). The length of the CDR3 is 15 residues. V was shortened by 4 bases and J by 4 bases, with 16 bases between the two germline ends. The germline V gene encodes CDR1 MNHNS and CDR2 SASEGT. The CDR3 DNA reads as TGTGCCAGCAGTGTCCGCGCGGCGGGGGCAGAGACCCAGTACTTC. It specifies CASSVRAAGAETQYF.

CDR3 in amino acids: CAISEWENSPLHF. CDR3 nucleotides: TGTGCCATCAGTGAGTGGGAGAATTCACCCCTCCACTTT. The chain carries TRBV10-3 and TRBJ1-6; unclear D gene. Germline V gene data show CDR1 as ENHRY and CDR2 as SYGVKD. Between the trimmed V and J ends, which lost 1 base and 7 bases, there was a span of 5 bases. The CDR3 has 13 amino acids.